This T cell receptor beta chain emerged from a study of blood T cell repertoires in COVID-19. Study information: T cells, B-cell-depleted T cells, or PBMCs provided the cDNA or gDNA that served as material.

Germline CDR1 SGDLS, CDR2 YYNGEE. Deletions cut 1 base from V and 3 bases from J, with 10 bases between. The CDR3 runs 15 residues. Per the study methods: Amplified reference gene primers provided the basis for estimating nucleated cell counts. The method was immunoSEQ multiplex PCR; TCRdb's version includes in-frame clones alone and lacks a portion of them. The V and J calls and the clone size are those of that table, but D and trimming were determined from the DNA. The sample lists about 43,000 clones; roughly 89% were seen once. The sequencing input was peripheral blood. The chain has TRBV9 and TRBJ1-4; D unclear. The sequence derives from a man aged 35 to 55 with COVID-19, enrolled during active disease. The CDR3 protein is CASSVYGLANEKLFF. For the CDR3, the DNA is TGTGCCAGCAGCGTATATGGTCTAGCTAATGAAAAACTGTTTTTT. The full variable domain, rest sourced from reference TRBV9 and TRBJ1-4, is DSGVTQTPKHLITATGQRVTLRCSPRSGDLSVYWYQQSLDQGLQFLIQYYNGEERAKGNILERFSAQQFPDLHSELNLSSLELGDSALYFCASSVYGLANEKLFFGSGTQLSVL.